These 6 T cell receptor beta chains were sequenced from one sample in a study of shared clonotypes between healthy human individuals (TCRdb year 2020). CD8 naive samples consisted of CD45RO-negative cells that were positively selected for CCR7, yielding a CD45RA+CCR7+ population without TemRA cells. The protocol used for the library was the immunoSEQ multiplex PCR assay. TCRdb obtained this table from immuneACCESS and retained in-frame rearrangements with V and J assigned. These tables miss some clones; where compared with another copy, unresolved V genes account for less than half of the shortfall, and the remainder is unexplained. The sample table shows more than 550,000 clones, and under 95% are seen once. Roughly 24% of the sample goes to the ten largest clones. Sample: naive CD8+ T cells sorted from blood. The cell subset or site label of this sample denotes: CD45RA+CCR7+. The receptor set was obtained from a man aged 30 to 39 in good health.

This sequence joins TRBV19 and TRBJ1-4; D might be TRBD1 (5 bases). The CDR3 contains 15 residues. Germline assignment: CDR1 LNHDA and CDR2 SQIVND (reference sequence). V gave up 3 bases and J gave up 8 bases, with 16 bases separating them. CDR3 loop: CASSILREDNEKLFF. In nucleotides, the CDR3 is TGTGCCAGTAGTATTCTAAGGGAGGACAACGAAAAACTGTTTTTT.

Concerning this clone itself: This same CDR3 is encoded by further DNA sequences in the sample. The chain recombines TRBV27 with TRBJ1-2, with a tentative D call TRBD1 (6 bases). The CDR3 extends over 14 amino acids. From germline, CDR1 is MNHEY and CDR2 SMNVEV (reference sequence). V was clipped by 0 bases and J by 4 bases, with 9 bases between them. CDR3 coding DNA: TGTGCCAGCAGTTTATCAAGGGGGGGCTATGGCTACACCTTC. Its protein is CASSLSRGGYGYTF.

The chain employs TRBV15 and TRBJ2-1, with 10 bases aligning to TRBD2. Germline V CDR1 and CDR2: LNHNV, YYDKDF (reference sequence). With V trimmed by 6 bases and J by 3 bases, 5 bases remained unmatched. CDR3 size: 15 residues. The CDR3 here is CATRASGRYYNEQFF. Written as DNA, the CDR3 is TGTGCCACCAGAGCTAGCGGGAGATACTACAATGAGCAGTTCTTC. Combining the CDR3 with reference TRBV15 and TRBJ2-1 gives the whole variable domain DAMVIQNPRYQVTQFGKPVTLSCSQTLNHNVMYWYQQKSSQAPKLLFHYYDKDFNNEADTPDNFQSRRPNTSFCFLDIRSPGLGDTAMYLCATRASGRYYNEQFFGPGTRLTVL.

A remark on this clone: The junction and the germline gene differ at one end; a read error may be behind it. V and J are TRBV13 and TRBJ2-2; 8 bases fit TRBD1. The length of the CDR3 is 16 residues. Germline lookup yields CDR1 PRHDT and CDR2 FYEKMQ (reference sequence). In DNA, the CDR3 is TGTGCCAGCAGCCTAGGACAGGGAACCAACACCGGGGAGCTGTTTTTT. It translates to CASSLGQGTNTGELFF.

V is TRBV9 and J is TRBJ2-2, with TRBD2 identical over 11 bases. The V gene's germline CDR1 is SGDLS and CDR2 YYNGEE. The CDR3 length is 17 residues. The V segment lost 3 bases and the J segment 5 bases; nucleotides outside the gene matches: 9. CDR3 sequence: CASSARLAGKKTGELFF. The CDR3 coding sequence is TGTGCCAGCAGCGCCCGACTAGCGGGAAAGAAGACCGGGGAGCTGTTTTTT.

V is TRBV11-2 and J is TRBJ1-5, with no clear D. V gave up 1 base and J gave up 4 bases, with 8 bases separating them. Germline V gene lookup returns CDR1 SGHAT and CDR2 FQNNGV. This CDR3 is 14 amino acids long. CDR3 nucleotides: TGTGCCAGCAGCTTAGCCCCCGGAAATCAGCCCCAGCATTTT. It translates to CASSLAPGNQPQHF.